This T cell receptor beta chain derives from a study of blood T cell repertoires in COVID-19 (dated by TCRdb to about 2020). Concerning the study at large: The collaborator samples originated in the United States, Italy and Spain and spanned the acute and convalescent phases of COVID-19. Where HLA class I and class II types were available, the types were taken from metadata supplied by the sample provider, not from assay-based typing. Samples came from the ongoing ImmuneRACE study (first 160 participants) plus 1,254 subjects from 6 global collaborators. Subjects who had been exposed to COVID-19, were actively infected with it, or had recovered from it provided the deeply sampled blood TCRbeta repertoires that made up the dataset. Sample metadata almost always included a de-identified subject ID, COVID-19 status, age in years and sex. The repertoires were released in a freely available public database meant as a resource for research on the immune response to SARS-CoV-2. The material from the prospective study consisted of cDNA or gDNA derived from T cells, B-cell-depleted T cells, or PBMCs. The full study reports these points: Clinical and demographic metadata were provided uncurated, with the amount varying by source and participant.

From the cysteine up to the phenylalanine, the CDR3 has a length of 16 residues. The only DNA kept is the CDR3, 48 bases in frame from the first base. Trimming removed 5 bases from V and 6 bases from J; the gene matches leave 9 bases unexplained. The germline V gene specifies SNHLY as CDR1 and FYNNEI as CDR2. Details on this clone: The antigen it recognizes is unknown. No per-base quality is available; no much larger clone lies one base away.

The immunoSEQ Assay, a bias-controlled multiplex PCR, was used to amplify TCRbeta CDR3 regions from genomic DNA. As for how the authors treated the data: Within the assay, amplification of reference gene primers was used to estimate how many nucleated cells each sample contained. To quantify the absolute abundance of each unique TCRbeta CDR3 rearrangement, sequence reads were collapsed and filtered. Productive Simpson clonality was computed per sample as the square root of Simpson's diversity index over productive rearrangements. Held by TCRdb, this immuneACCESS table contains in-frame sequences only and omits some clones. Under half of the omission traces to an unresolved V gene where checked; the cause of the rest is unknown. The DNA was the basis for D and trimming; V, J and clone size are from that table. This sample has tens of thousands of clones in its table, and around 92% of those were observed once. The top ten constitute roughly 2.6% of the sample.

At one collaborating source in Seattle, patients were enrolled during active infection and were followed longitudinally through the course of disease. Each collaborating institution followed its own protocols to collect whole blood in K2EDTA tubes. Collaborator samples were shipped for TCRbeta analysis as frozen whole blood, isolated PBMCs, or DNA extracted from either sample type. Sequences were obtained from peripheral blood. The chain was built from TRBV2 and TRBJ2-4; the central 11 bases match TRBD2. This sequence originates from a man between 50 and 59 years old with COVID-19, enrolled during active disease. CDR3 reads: CASSNLAGGLGNIQYF. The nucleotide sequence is TGTGCCAGCAGTAACCTAGCGGGGGGACTGGGAAACATTCAGTACTTC.